The 2 T cell receptor beta chains in this list originate from one sample, sequenced in a study of T cell changes during pregnancy in multiple sclerosis. The method was immunoSEQ multiplex PCR; TCRdb's version includes in-frame clones alone and lacks a portion of them. The table has more than 80,000 clones, about 89% seen once; the top ten hold approximately 1.5%. This sample comprised peripheral blood, obtained before pregnancy. The receptors here all came from a female donor with multiple sclerosis, enrolled in a pregnancy study.

In this sample, this clone turned up once. This chain connects TRBV6-1 to TRBJ2-2; D not resolved. The germline V gene has CDR1 MNHNS and CDR2 SASEGT. The CDR3 spans 15 residues. Trimming removed 4 bases from V and 2 bases from J, with 11 bases in between. DNA for the CDR3: TGTGCCAGCAGTGTTGGGCCCGACAACACCGGGGAGCTGTTTTTT. This encodes CASSVGPDNTGELFF.

The CDR3 nucleotides read TGTGCCAGCAGCCCCCGATTACTAGCGGGGGGGCCGAGAGAGACCCAGTACTTC. Translated: CASSPRLLAGGPRETQYF. The chain carries TRBV7-8 and TRBJ2-5, with TRBD2 matching 13 bases. The CDR3 has 18 amino acids. Trimming removed 5 bases from V and 4 bases from J; junction bases left unmatched: 13. Per germline, CDR1 SGHVS and CDR2 FQNEAQ.